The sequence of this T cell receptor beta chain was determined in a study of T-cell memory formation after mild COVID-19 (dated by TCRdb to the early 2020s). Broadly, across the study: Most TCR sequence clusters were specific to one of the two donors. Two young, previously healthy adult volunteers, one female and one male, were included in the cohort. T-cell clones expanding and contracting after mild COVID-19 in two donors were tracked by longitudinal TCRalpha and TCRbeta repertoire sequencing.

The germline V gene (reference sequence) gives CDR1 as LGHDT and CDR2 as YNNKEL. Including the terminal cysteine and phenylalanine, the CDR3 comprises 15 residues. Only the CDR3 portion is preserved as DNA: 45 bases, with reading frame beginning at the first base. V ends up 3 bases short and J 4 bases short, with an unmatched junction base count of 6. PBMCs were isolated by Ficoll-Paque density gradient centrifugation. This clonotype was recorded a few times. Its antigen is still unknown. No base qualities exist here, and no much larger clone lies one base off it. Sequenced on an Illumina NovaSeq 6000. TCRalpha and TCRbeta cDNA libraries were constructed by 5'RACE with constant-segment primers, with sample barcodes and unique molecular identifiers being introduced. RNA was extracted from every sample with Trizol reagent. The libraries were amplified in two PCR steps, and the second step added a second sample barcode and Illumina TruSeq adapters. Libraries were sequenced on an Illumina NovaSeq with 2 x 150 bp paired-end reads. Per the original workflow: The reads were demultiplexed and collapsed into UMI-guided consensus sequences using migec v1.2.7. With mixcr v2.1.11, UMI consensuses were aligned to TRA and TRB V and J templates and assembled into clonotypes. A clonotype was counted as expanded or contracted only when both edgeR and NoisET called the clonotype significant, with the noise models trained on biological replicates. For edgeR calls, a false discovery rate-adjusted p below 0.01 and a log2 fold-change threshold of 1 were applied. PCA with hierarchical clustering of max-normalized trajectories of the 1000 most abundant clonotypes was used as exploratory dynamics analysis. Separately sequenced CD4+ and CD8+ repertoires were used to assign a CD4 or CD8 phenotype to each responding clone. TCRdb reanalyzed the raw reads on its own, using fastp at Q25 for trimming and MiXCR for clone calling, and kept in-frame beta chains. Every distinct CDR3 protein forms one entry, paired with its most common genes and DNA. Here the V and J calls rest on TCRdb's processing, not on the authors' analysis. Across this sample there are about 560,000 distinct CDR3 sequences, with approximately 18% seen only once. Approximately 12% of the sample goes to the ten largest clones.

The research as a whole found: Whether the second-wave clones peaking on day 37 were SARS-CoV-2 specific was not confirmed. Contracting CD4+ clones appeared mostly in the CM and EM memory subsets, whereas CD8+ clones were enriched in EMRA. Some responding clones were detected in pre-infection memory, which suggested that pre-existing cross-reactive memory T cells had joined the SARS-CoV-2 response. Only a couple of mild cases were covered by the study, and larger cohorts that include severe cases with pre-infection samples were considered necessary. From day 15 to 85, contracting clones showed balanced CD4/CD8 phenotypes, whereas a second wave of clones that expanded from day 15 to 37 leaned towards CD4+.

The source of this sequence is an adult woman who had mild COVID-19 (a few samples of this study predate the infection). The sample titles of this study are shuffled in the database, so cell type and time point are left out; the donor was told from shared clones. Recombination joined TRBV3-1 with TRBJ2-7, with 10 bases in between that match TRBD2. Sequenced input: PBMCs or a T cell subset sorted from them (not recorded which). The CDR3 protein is CASSHPGLAAYEQYF. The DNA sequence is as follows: TGTGCCAGCAGCCACCCTGGACTAGCGGCTTACGAGCAGTACTTC.